Below, one T cell receptor (beta chain) is given with its context. Assay used: immunoSEQ multiplex PCR; TCRdb lists only in-frame clones, some missing. The table records roughly 650 clones, roughly nine tenths of them present only once. Trimming cost V 3 bases and J 1 base; bases outside gene matches: 7. Germline loops: CDR1 LNHDA, CDR2 SQIVND (reference sequence). The length of the CDR3 is 17 residues. The data are from a study of primary melanoma T cells and metastatic recurrence. Study in general: Tumors were T2–T4 primary melanomas thicker than 1 mm.

The sequenced sample consisted of melanoma tumor tissue. The clonotype originates from a human donor with melanoma. The gene calls are TRBV19 and TRBJ2-2, with 8 positions matching TRBD1. DNA of the CDR3: TGTGCCAGTAGTATGGGGTCCGGGACAGGGAACACCGGGGAGCTGTTTTTT. Residues: CASSMGSGTGNTGELFF. The entire variable domain, with the rest obtained from reference TRBV19 and TRBJ2-2, is as follows: DGGITQSPKYLFRKEGQNVTLSCEQNLNHDAMYWYRQDPGQGLRLIYYSQIVNDFQKGDIAEGYSVSREKKESFPLTVTSAQKNPTAFYLCASSMGSGTGNTGELFFGEGSRLTVL.